This TCR beta chain was sequenced in a study of monozygotic twins with inflammatory bowel disease. Findings and caveats of the study: Compared with healthy twins, IBD patients shared fewer clonotypes with others, especially with disease activity. Healthy co-twins had higher TCRbeta inverse Simpson diversity than their IBD twins.

Reprocessing the 5' RACE reads, TCRdb reports a single entry for every CDR3 protein and omits DNA. Its listing shows tens of thousands of distinct CDR3 sequences. A remark on this clonotype: No antigen is known for it.

The CDR3 sequence is 16 residues long. Per the germline V gene, CDR1 is MNHEY and CDR2 is SMNVEV (reference sequence). The origin of this receptor is a human donor with ulcerative colitis or Crohn's disease, or a healthy co-twin of an affected twin (not recorded which). The sample comprised blood. V gene TRBV27 combines with J gene TRBJ2-2; TCRdb outputs TRBD2, but without DNA this stays unchecked. This chain's CDR3 is CASSSHYPPRTGELFF.